A single TCR beta chain is shown here with its context. Its cognate antigen is unknown. This record belongs to a study of Ad26.COV2.S vaccination and SARS-CoV-2 variants. About the research overall: Intramuscularly, Ad26.COV2.S was given either once or twice, 56 days apart. General study results and limits: Substantial response breadth was reportedly seen for spike-specific CD8+ and CD4+ T cells after vaccination.

Described treatment: 15 to 20 received Ad26.COV2.S at low or high dose, single or two shots; about 5 received placebo; per-sample allocation not given. Sampling took place 63 days after the first vaccine or placebo injection. Only in-frame clones appear in the TCRdb table, and some are missing; sequencing was by immunoSEQ multiplex PCR. This repertoire shows 250,000 or so clones, 87% found once; its top ten account for roughly 3%. The V end was cut by 4 bases, the J end by 5 bases, with 11 bases between. The germline gives CDR1 LGHDT, CDR2 YNNKEL (reference sequence). The CDR3 runs to 13 residues. The sample consisted of peripheral blood, taken in a trial of Ad26.COV2.S vaccine versus placebo. This chain joins TRBV3-1 (or the pseudogene TRBV3-2) and TRBJ2-5; TRBD1 is a possible D gene (6 bases). The sequence came from a person between 18 and 65 years old who received the Ad26.COV2.S COVID-19 vaccine or a placebo. In DNA, the CDR3 is TGTGCCAGCAGCCCTGGGGGCCGGGAGACCCAGTACTTC. As protein: CASSPGGRETQYF.